This TCR beta chain emerged from a study of blood T cell repertoires in COVID-19. Across the whole study: COVID-19 samples from acute and convalescent phases originated in the United States, Italy and Spain. T cells, B-cell-depleted T cells, or PBMCs supplied cDNA or gDNA.

The CDR3 extends over 14 amino acids. After removal of 4 bases from V and 5 bases from J, the junction contained 2 bases not matched to a gene. CDR1 and CDR2 (germline): MDHEN, SYDVKM. In the authors' workflow: Scientists estimated how many nucleated cells there were by amplifying reference gene primers. Here immunoSEQ multiplex PCR was the method, and the copy in TCRdb shows in-frame clones only, minus some. That table furnishes V, J and clone size, whereas the DNA furnished D and trimming. The sample includes roughly 77,000 clones, roughly 80% of them seen just once. Sequencing input: peripheral blood. The TCR sequence derives from a woman in her seventies with acute or convalescent COVID-19. The genes are TRBV28 and TRBJ1-4; 9 bases are a match to TRBD1. The CDR3 spells CASSSDRGNEKLFF. The CDR3, as DNA: TGTGCCAGCAGTTCCGACAGGGGGAATGAAAAACTGTTTTTT.